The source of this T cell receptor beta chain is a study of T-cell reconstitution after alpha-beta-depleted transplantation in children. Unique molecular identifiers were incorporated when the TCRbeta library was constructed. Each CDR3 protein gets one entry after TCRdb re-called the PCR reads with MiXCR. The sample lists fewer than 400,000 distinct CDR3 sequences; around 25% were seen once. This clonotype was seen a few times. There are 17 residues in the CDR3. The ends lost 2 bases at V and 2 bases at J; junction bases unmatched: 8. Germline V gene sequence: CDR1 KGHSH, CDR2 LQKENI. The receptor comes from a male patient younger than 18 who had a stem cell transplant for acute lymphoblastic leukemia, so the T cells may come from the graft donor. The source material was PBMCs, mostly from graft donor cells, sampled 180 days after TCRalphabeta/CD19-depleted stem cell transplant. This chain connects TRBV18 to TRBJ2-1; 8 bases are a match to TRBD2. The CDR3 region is CASSPRAGDLPYNEQFF. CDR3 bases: TGTGCCAGCTCACCAAGAGCGGGAGACCTCCCCTACAATGAGCAGTTCTTC.